Below, 2 T cell receptor beta chains from the same sample are listed, as sequenced in a study of blood T cell repertoires in COVID-19. The assay was immunoSEQ multiplex PCR, and TCRdb's table has in-frame clones only and misses some. The sample shows roughly 360,000 clones, 81% of them seen only once. Sequenced material: peripheral blood. The receptors come from a human donor with acute or convalescent COVID-19. The donor label of this sample is uncertain.

J is TRBJ2-5 and V is TRBV18, with 9 bases lining up with TRBD2. Germline V gene sequence: CDR1 KGHSH, CDR2 LQKENI. This CDR3 contains 15 residues. Losses at the gene ends were 1 base for V and 5 bases for J; bases not matched to a gene: 5. CDR3 sequence: CASSPLAGARETQYF. The CDR3 nucleotides are TGTGCCAGCTCACCACTAGCGGGAGCTAGGGAGACCCAGTACTTC.

The genes are TRBV3-1 (or the pseudogene TRBV3-2) and TRBJ2-2; TRBD2 matches 8 bases. V shed 1 base, J shed 7 bases, and the junction held 5 bases outside the gene matches. Germline CDR1 reads LGHDT; CDR2 reads YNNKEL (reference sequence). The CDR3 extends over 15 amino acids. As DNA, the CDR3 is TGTGCCAGCAGCCAAGTCGCGGGAGGCGTCGGGGAGCTGTTTTTT. Protein product: CASSQVAGGVGELFF.